This T cell receptor (beta chain) is drawn from a study of B cell selection in AIRE deficiency. Source study methods: Patients' Tregs yielded some 50,000 distinct TCRbeta sequences; donors' 9.56x10^4. Clones were read by immunoSEQ multiplex PCR, and TCRdb kept only the in-frame ones, dropping some. The D gene and trimming were derived from the DNA, and the V and J assignments and clone size from that table. The sample includes some 14,000 clones, roughly 91% seen only once; the top ten take 0.85% to 1.2%. Regulatory T cells were sorted as CD4+CD25hiCD127low/negative cells. The germline V gene encodes CDR1 SGHVS and CDR2 FNYEAQ. V was pared by 1 base and J by 2 bases, with 9 bases between. The CDR3 has 15 residues.

This TCR was sampled from a human donor with AIRE deficiency. This chain uses TRBV7-6 with TRBJ2-1; D is unclear. The sequencing sample was made of Tregs sorted from PBMCs. CDR3 nucleotide sequence: TGTGCCAGCAGCTTAGTTGTGACAACCTACAATGAGCAGTTCTTC. Its protein is CASSLVVTTYNEQFF.